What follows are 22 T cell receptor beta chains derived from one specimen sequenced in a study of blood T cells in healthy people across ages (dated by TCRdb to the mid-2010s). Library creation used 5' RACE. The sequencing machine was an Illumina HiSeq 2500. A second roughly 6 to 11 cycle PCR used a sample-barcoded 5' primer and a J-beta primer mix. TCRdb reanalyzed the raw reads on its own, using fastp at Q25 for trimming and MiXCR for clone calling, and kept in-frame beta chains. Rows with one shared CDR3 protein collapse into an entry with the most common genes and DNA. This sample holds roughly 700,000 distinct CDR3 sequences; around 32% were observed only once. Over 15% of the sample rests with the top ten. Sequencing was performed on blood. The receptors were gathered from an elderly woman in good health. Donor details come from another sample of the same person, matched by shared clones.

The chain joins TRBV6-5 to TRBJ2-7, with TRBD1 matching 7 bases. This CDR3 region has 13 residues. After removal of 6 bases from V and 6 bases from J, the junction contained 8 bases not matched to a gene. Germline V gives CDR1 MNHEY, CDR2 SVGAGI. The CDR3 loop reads CASRPGQYGEQYF. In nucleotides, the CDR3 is TGTGCCAGCAGACCGGGACAGTATGGCGAGCAGTACTTC.

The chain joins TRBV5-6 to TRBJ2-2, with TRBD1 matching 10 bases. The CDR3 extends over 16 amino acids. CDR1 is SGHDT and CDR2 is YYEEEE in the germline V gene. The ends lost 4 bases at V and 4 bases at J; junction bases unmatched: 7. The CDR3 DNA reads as TGTGCCAGCAGCACCCTCGACAGGGGGCGCACCGGGGAGCTGTTTTTT. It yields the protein CASSTLDRGRTGELFF.

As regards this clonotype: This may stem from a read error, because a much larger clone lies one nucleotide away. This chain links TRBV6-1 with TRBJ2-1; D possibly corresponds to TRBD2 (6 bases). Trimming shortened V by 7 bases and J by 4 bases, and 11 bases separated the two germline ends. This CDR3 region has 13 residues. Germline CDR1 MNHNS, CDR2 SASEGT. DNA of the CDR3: TGTGCCAGCAAGCCGGGGGAGTACAATGAGCAGTTCTTC. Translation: CASKPGEYNEQFF.

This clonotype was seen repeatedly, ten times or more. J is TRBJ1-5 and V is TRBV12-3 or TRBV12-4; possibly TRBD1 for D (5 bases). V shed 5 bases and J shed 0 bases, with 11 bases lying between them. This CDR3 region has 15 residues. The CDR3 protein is CASSAGSYSNQPQHF. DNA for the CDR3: TGTGCCAGCAGTGCAGGGTCCTATAGCAATCAGCCCCAGCATTTT.

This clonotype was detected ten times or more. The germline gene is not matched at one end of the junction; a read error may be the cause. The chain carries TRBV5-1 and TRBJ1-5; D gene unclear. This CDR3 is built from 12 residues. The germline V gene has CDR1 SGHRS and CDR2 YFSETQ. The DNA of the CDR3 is TGCGCCAGCGGCTTAAGCAATCAGCCCCAGCATTTT. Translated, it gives CASGLSNQPQHF.

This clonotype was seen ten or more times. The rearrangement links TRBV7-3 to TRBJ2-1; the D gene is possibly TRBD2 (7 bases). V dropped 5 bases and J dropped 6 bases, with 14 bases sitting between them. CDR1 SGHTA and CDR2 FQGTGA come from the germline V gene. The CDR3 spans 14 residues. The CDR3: CASSTTGGPNEQFF. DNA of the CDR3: TGTGCCAGCAGCACAACCGGGGGGCCCAATGAGCAGTTCTTC. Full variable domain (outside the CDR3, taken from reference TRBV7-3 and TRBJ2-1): GAGVSQTPSNKVTEKGKYVELRCDPISGHTALYWYRQSLGQGPEFLIYFQGTGAADDSGLPNDRFFAVRPEGSVSTLKIQRTERGDSAVYLCASSTTGGPNEQFFGPGTRLTVL.

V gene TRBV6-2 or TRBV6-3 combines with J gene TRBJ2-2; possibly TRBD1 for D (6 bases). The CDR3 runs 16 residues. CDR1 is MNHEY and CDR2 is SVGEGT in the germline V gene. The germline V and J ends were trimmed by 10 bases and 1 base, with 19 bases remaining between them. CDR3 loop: CAIPSDRTVNTGELFF. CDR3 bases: TGTGCCATCCCGAGTGATCGGACAGTGAACACCGGGGAGCTGTTTTTT.

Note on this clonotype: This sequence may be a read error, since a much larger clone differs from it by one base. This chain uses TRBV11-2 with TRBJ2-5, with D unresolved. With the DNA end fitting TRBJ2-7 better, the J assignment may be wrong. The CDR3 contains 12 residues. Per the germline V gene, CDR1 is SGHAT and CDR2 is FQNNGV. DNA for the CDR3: TGTACCAGCAGCTTAAGAAATCGCGAGCAGTACTTC. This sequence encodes CTSSLRNREQYF.

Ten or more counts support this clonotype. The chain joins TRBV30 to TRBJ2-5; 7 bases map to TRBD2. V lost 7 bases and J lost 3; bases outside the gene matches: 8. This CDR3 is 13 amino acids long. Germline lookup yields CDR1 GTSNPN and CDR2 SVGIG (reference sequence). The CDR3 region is CASPLGGKETQYF. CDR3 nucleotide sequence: TGTGCCTCACCATTGGGAGGGAAAGAGACCCAGTACTTC. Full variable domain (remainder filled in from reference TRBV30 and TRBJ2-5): SQTIHQWPATLVQPVGSPLSLECTVEGTSNPNLYWYRQAAGRGLQLLFYSVGIGQISSEVPQNLSASRPQDRQFILSSKKLLLSDSGFYLCASPLGGKETQYFGPGTRLLVL.

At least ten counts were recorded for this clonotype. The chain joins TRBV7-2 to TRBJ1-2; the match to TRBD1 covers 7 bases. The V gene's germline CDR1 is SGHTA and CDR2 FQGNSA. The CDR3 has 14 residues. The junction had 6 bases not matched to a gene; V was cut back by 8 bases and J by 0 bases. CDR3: CASALTGANYGYTF. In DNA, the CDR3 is TGTGCCAGCGCCCTAACAGGGGCTAACTATGGCTACACCTTC.

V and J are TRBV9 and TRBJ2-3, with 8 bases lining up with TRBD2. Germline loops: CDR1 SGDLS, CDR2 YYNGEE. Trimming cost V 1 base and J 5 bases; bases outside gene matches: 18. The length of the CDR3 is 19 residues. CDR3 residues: CASSVRGLVTSDYRDTQYF. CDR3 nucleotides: TGTGCCAGCAGCGTAAGAGGGCTCGTGACTAGCGATTATAGAGATACGCAGTATTTT.

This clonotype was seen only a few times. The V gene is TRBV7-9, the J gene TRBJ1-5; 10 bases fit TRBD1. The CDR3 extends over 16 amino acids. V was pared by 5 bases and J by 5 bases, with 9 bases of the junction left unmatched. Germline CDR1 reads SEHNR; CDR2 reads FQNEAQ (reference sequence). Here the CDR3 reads CASSPPGQGPDQPQHF. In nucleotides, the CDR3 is TGTGCCAGCAGCCCACCGGGACAGGGGCCAGATCAGCCCCAGCATTTT.

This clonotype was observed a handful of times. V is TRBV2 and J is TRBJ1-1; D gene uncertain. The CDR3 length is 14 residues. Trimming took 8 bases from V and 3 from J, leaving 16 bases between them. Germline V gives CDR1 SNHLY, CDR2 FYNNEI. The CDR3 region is CASELLEDDTEAFF. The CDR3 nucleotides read TGTGCCAGCGAACTATTGGAGGACGACACTGAAGCTTTCTTT.

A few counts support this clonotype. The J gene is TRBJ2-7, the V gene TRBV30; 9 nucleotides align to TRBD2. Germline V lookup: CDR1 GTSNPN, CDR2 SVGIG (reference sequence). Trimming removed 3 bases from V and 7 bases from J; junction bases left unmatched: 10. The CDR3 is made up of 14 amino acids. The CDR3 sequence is CAWRPSGAWGEQYF. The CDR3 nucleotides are TGTGCCTGGAGGCCTAGCGGGGCCTGGGGGGAGCAGTACTTC.

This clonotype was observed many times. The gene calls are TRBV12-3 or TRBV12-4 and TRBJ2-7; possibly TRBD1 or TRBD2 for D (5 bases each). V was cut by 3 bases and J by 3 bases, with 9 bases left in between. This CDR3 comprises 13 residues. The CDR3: CASSFGGNYEQYF. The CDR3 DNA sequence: TGTGCCAGCAGTTTTGGGGGAAACTACGAGCAGTACTTC.

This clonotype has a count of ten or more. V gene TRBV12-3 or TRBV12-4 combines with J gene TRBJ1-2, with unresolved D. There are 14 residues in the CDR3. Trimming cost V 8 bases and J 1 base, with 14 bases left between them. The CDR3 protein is CASHSRLVNYGYTF. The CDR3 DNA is TGTGCCAGCCACTCTAGACTCGTTAACTATGGCTACACCTTC.

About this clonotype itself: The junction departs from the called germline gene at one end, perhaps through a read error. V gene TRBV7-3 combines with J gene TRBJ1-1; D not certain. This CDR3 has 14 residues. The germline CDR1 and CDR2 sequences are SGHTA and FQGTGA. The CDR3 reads CAGSLGGMNTEAFF. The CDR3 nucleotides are TGTGCCGGCAGCTTAGGCGGTATGAACACTGAAGCTTTCTTT. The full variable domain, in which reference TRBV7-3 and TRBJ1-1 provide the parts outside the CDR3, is GAGVSQTPSNKVTEKGKYVELRCDPISGHTALYWYRQSLGQGPEFLIYFQGTGAADDSGLPNDRFFAVRPEGSVSTLKIQRTERGDSAVYLCAGSLGGMNTEAFFGQGTRLTVV.

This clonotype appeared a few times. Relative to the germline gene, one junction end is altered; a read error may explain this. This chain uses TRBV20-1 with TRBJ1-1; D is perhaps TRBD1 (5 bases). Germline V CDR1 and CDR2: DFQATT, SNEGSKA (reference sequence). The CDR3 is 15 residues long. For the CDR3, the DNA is TGCAGTGCTCGAGAATTCGTCGCCGGGGGGACTGAAGCTTTCTTT. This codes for CSAREFVAGGTEAFF.

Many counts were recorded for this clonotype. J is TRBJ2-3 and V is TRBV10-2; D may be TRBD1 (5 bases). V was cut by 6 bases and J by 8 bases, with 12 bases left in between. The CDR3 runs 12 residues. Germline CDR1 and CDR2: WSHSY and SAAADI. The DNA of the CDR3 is TGCGCCAGCAGCGACAGCGTTAGTACGCAGTATTTT. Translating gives CASSDSVSTQYF.

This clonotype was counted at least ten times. CDR3 sequence (DNA): TGCAGTGCTAGAGACGGCAGGGCAGTAACTGAAGCTTTCTTT. Protein: CSARDGRAVTEAFF. J is TRBJ1-1 and V is TRBV20-1, with D possibly matching TRBD1 (5 bases). The germline V gene encodes CDR1 DFQATT and CDR2 SNEGSKA (reference sequence). With 0 bases removed from V and 5 bases from J, the gap between germline ends came to 13 bases. CDR3 length equals 14 residues.

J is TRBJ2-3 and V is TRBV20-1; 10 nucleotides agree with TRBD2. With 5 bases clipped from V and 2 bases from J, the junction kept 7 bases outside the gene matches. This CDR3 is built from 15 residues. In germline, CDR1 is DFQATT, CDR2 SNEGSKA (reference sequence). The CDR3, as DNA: TGCAGTGCTCGGCTTAGCGGGAGGCTCACAGATACGCAGTATTTT. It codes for CSARLSGRLTDTQYF.

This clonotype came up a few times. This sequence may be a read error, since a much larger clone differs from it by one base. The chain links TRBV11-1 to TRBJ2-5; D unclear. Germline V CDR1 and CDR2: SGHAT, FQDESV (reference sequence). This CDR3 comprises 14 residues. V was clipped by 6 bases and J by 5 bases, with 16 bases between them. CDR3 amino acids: CASRRPPEDETQYF. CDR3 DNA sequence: TGTGCCAGCAGGCGTCCGCCTGAGGACGAGACCCAGTACTTC. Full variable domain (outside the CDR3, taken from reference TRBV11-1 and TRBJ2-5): EAEVAQSPRYKITEKSQAVAFWCDPISGHATLYWYRQILGQGPELLVQFQDESVVDDSQLPKDRFSAERLKGVDSTLKIQPAELGDSAMYLCASRRPPEDETQYFGPGTRLLVL.